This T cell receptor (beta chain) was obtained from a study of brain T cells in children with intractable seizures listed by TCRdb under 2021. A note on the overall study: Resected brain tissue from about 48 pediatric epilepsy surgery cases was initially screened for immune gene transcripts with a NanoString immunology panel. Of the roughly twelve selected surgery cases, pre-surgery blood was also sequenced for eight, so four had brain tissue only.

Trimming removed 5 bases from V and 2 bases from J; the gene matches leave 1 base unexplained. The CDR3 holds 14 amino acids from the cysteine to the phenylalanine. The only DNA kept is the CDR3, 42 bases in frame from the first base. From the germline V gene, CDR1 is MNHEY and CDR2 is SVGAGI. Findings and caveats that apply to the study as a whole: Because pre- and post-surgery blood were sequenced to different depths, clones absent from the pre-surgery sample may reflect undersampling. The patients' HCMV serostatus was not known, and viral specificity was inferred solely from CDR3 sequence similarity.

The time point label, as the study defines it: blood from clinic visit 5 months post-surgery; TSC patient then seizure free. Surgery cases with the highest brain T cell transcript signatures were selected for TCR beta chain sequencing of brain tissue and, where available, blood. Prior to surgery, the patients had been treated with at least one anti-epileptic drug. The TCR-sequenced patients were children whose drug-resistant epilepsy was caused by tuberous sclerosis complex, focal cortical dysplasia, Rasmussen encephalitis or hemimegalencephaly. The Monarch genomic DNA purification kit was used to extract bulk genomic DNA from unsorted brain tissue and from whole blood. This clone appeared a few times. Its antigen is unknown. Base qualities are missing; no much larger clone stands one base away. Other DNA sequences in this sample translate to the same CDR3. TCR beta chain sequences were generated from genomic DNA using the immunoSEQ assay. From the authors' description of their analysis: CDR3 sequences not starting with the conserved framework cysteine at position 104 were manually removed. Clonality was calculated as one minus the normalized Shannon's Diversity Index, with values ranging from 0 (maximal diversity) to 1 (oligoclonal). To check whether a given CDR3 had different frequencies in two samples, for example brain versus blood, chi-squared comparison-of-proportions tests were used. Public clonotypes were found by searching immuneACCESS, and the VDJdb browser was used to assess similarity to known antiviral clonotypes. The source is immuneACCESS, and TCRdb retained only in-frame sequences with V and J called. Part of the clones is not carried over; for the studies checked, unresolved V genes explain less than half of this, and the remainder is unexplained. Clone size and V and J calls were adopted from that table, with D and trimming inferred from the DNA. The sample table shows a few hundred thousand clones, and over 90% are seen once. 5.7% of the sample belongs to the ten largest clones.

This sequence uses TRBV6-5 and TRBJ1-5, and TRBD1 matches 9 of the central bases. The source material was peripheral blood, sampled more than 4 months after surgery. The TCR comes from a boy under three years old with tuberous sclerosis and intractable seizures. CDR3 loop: CASSRQGGNQPQHF. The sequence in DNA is TGTGCCAGCAGTCGACAGGGGGGCAATCAGCCCCAGCATTTT.